This T cell receptor (beta chain) was sequenced for a study of OX40 agonist ivuxolimab in advanced cancers. Background on the study: Six ivuxolimab dose levels, 0.01 to 10 mg/kg, were given intravenously every 2 weeks. Study-wide findings and caveats: The investigators did not determine what antigen specificity the expanded peripheral T cells had.

Measured with immunoSEQ multiplex PCR; TCRdb has only the in-frame clones, and not every one. The table lists roughly 45,000 clones, about 93% of them singletons. Patients were excluded for autoimmune disease history or systemic immunosuppression. As for this clone: The antigen remains unidentified.

Germline V CDR1 and CDR2: MNHEY, SMNVEV (reference sequence). CDR3 length equals 13 residues. Trimming took off 2 bases at V and 0 bases at J, with 5 bases between the two ends. The sequencing here drew on CD4+ or CD8+ T cells sorted from blood, taken in a trial of the OX40 agonist ivuxolimab. The chain combines TRBV27 with TRBJ2-7, with D unresolved. This receptor was obtained from an adult with an advanced solid tumor such as melanoma, head and neck, liver or kidney cancer. CDR3 residues: CASSLMGSYEQYF. In DNA form, the CDR3 reads TGTGCCAGCAGTTTAATGGGCTCCTACGAGCAGTACTTC.